This TCR beta chain is from a study of OX40 agonist ivuxolimab in advanced cancers. Study in general: Anti-PD-1, anti-PD-L1 or anti-CTLA-4 therapy given earlier was allowed, and approximately 43% had some.

The assay was immunoSEQ multiplex PCR, and TCRdb's table has in-frame clones only and misses some. The data contain under 70,000 clones, 80% to 95% of them seen just once; the ten biggest clones take up roughly 0.6%. Germline loops: CDR1 SGHVS, CDR2 FNYEAQ. V was pared by 1 base and J by 8 bases, with 14 bases between. The CDR3 totals 14 residues. Sequenced here: CD4+ or CD8+ T cells sorted from blood, sampled in a trial of the OX40 agonist ivuxolimab. The sequence came from an adult with an advanced solid tumor such as melanoma, head and neck, liver or kidney cancer. The chain uses TRBV7-6 and TRBJ1-2; D unclear. The CDR3 DNA reads TGTGCCAGCAGCTTAGAAGAGGAGGTGTTCGGCTACACCTTC. This sequence encodes CASSLEEEVFGYTF.